This record concerns one T cell receptor (beta chain) sequence. Its antigen is still unknown. No base quality values were provided; no much bigger clone lies one nucleotide off. The sample's treatment or condition, from its label and the paper: allogeneic hematopoietic cell transplantation with graft depleted of TCRalphabeta T cells and CD19 B cells. TCRalphabeta/CD19-depleted allogeneic hematopoietic cell grafts were given to the transplant recipients, all of whom were children. Libraries were prepared through PCR. TCRdb lists the instrument as Illumina HiSeq 2500. To normalize quantification of the TCRbeta repertoire, the TCR libraries were built with molecular barcoding that relied on unique molecular identifiers. TCRdb took the public reads, trimmed them with fastp at Q25, ran MiXCR for clone calling and kept in-frame beta chains. Rows matching on CDR3 protein sequence are summarized as one entry with the most common DNA and genes. Here the sample has about 980,000 distinct CDR3 sequences; about 29% occur a single time. The ten largest make up roughly 28% of the sample.

The data were taken from a study of T-cell reconstitution after alpha-beta-depleted transplantation in children (dated by TCRdb to the mid-2010s). Background on the whole study: T-cell immune reconstitution after TCRalphabeta/CD19-depleted allogeneic hematopoietic cell transplantation in children was quantitatively tracked in the study by means of TCR repertoire profiling. The paper's findings and limits, for the study overall: The high TCRbeta diversity at day 60 in some patients was ascribed to recipient T cells and intrathymic progenitors that had survived conditioning. Over the following months the frequencies of hyperexpanded clones went down, and after one year T-cell counts and TCRbeta diversity were mostly credited to newly produced T cells. About two months after transplant, the apparently early recovery of alphabetaT-cell counts reportedly depended on just several hundred clones that had expanded rapidly and came from non-depleted graft cells.

The CDR1 and CDR2 encoded by the germline V gene are SGHAT and FQNNGV. Its CDR3 holds 13 amino acids, cysteine through phenylalanine. Only CDR3 DNA remains: 39 bases, in frame from the first base. V drops 5 bases and J drops 6 bases, leaving 10 bases in between. This specimen consisted of PBMCs, mostly from graft donor cells, obtained 360 days after TCRalphabeta/CD19-depleted stem cell transplant. This sequence uses TRBV11-2 and TRBJ2-2; the D gene identity is not certain. The TCR sequence derives from a boy under two years old who had a stem cell transplant for SCID, so the T cells may come from the graft donor. The DNA sequence is TGTGCCAGCAGCCCGGACGGGCCCGGGGAGCTGTTTTTT. Translated, this gives CASSPDGPGELFF.